This entry lists 19 T cell receptor beta chains sequenced from one sample in a study of blood T cells in healthy people across ages. A second about 6 to 11 cycle PCR used barcoded and J-beta primers. TCRdb re-called the 5' RACE reads through MiXCR, storing one row per CDR3 protein. The sample yields about 730,000 distinct CDR3 sequences, 40% to 45% seen once. Sequenced material: blood. The receptors derive from a woman in her fifties or sixties in good health.

As regards this clonotype: It may be a read error: a sequence one base away is much more abundant. The genes are TRBV27 and TRBJ2-3, with 9 bases that match TRBD2. Germline CDR1 and CDR2: MNHEY and SMNVEV (reference sequence). This CDR3 has 16 residues. The CDR3 DNA is TGTGCCAGCAGTCCCGAGGCGGGAGGGCCCACAGGTACGCAGTATTTT. This codes for CASSPEAGGPTGTQYF.

This clonotype was observed a few times. The V gene is TRBV5-1, the J gene TRBJ1-1, with D tentatively TRBD1 (6 bases). Germline CDR1 and CDR2: SGHRS and YFSETQ. V dropped 0 bases and J dropped 4 bases, with 16 bases sitting between them. This CDR3 spans 16 amino acids. CDR3 region: CASSLAPAGEPTEAFF. In nucleotides, the CDR3 is TGCGCCAGCAGCTTGGCCCCTGCAGGGGAGCCCACTGAAGCTTTCTTT.

This chain joins TRBV11-1 and TRBJ2-5; D is unclear. The CDR3 extends over 15 amino acids. The germline V gene has CDR1 SGHAT and CDR2 FQDESV (reference sequence). The ends were cut back, 0 bases at V and 1 base at J, with 9 bases in the middle. The CDR3 sequence: CASSLAAMGQETQYF. CDR3 bases: TGTGCCAGCAGCTTAGCCGCCATGGGCCAAGAGACCCAGTACTTC. The whole variable domain, filled in from reference TRBV11-1 and TRBJ2-5, reads EAEVAQSPRYKITEKSQAVAFWCDPISGHATLYWYRQILGQGPELLVQFQDESVVDDSQLPKDRFSAERLKGVDSTLKIQPAELGDSAMYLCASSLAAMGQETQYFGPGTRLLVL.

The V gene is TRBV5-1, the J gene TRBJ1-1; 7 bases align to TRBD1. After removal of 0 bases from V and 3 bases from J, the junction contained 5 bases not matched to a gene. The CDR3 extends over 15 amino acids. Germline values: CDR1 SGHRS, CDR2 YFSETQ. In DNA form, the CDR3 reads TGCGCCAGCAGCTTGGGTAGTCAGGGGGACACTGAAGCTTTCTTT. This encodes CASSLGSQGDTEAFF.

This sequence joins TRBV10-3 and TRBJ2-1; 7 nucleotides align to TRBD2. The CDR3 has 14 residues. Germline values: CDR1 ENHRY, CDR2 SYGVKD. With V trimmed by 11 bases and J by 6 bases, 13 bases remained unmatched. CDR3: CAVRGSSGSNEQFF. CDR3 nucleotide sequence: TGTGCCGTTCGGGGGTCTAGCGGTTCCAATGAGCAGTTCTTC.

This clonotype was counted only a few times. The genes are TRBV7-2 and TRBJ2-7; D ambiguous. The V end lost 2 bases, the J end lost 3 bases, and 5 bases lay between the germline ends. CDR1 and CDR2 from the germline V gene are SGHTA and FQGNSA. CDR3 size: 12 residues. The CDR3 nucleotides are TGTGCCAGCAGCTTAATACACTACGAGCAGTACTTC. This sequence encodes CASSLIHYEQYF.

The chain uses TRBV28 and TRBJ2-3; no clear D. The CDR3 loop spans 11 amino acids. V lost 8 bases to trimming and J lost 6 bases, with 9 bases between them. CDR1 is MDHEN and CDR2 is SYDVKM in the germline V gene. The CDR3 loop is CASRTADTQYF. The CDR3, as DNA: TGTGCCAGCCGAACAGCGGATACGCAGTATTTT.

This sequence joins TRBV7-8 and TRBJ2-3; weak D call: TRBD2 (6 bases). Trimming cost V 9 bases and J 0 bases, with 16 bases left between them. CDR1 and CDR2 (germline): SGHVS, FQNEAQ. This CDR3 has 15 residues. The CDR3, as DNA: TGTGCCAGTACGCTTAGCGGAACTAGCACAGATACGCAGTATTTT. It translates to CASTLSGTSTDTQYF.

V gene TRBV20-1 combines with J gene TRBJ2-2; D ambiguous. CDR3 size: 14 residues. The V and J ends lost 6 bases and 0 bases respectively, with 11 bases between them. The germline V gene has CDR1 DFQATT and CDR2 SNEGSKA (reference sequence). This CDR3 reads CSAISPSNTGELFF. The DNA of the CDR3 is TGCAGTGCCATAAGCCCCTCGAACACCGGGGAGCTGTTTTTT.

This clonotype has just one count. This could be a read error, since a much larger clone is one nucleotide away. The chain has TRBV7-2 and TRBJ2-7; D may be TRBD1 or TRBD2 (5 bases each). Gene TRBJ2-5 matches the end of the DNA better, so the J call may be wrong. Per germline, CDR1 SGHTA and CDR2 FQGNSA. This CDR3 region has 13 residues. The CDR3 loop reads CAGSSGAVKTQYF. Written as DNA, the CDR3 is TGTGCCGGCAGCTCCGGGGCCGTAAAGACCCAGTACTTC.

This clonotype was detected only a few times. The chain carries TRBV6-2 or TRBV6-3 and TRBJ2-7; the match to TRBD2 covers 8 bases. Losses at the gene ends were 6 bases for V and 5 bases for J; bases not matched to a gene: 12. Per germline, CDR1 MNHEY and CDR2 SVGEGT. The CDR3 length is 15 residues. CDR3 bases: TGTGCCAGCAGCTTACCTCAGCGGGGGCGGCACGAGCAGTACTTC. Encoded protein: CASSLPQRGRHEQYF.

V is TRBV11-2 and J is TRBJ2-1; D is unclear. Germline V gene lookup returns CDR1 SGHAT and CDR2 FQNNGV. V lost 0 bases, J lost 13 bases, and 28 bases lay in between. CDR3 size: 18 residues. The CDR3 nucleotides read TGTGCCAGCAGCTTAGATCGGCTAGAGTGGCGGTTCCAAGAGACCCAGTTCTTC. This encodes CASSLDRLEWRFQETQFF.

A few counts support this clonotype. The rearrangement uses TRBV29-1 and TRBJ2-3, with 10 bases that match TRBD2. The CDR3 contains 16 residues. The germline CDR1 and CDR2 sequences are SQVTM and ANQGSEA. The ends lost 0 bases at V and 5 bases at J; junction bases unmatched: 8. The CDR3 here is CSVEERTRTSGDTQYF. The CDR3 nucleotides are TGCAGCGTTGAAGAGCGGACAAGGACTAGCGGAGATACGCAGTATTTT.

This chain links TRBV9 with TRBJ2-1; D is perhaps TRBD1 or TRBD2 (6 bases each). The CDR3 loop spans 14 amino acids. Germline loops: CDR1 SGDLS, CDR2 YYNGEE. V lost 3 bases, J lost 5 bases, and 12 bases lay in between. The CDR3 protein is CASSGLGGHNEQFF. The DNA for the CDR3 is TGTGCCAGCAGCGGACTGGGGGGCCACAATGAGCAGTTCTTC.

The gene calls are TRBV27 and TRBJ2-3; no clear D gene. The germline CDR1 and CDR2 sequences are MNHEY and SMNVEV (reference sequence). CDR3 length equals 13 residues. The V end was cut by 6 bases, the J end by 4 bases, with 11 bases between. The CDR3 region has the DNA TGTGCCAGCAGAACCACGGCCCCAGATACGCAGTATTTT. It codes for CASRTTAPDTQYF.

Concerning this clonotype: An end of the junction does not agree with germline; a read error may underlie this. The V call is TRBV12-3 or TRBV12-4, the J call TRBJ2-1, with D possibly TRBD2 on 6 matching bases. The CDR3 extends over 14 amino acids. The CDR3 protein is CTSSLAGRGNEQFF. The CDR3, as DNA: TGTACCAGCAGTTTAGCCGGGAGAGGAAATGAGCAGTTCTTC.

The chain couples TRBV12-5 to TRBJ2-1; 13 bases are a match to TRBD2. The germline CDR1 and CDR2 sequences are LGHNT and FRNRAP. V shed 5 bases and J 2 bases; nucleotides not matched to a gene: 9. The CDR3 extends over 18 amino acids. CDR3 residues: CASGIPGGLAGAYNEQFF. CDR3 nucleotides: TGTGCTAGTGGTATTCCGGGTGGACTAGCGGGAGCCTACAATGAGCAGTTCTTC.

Concerning this clonotype: A read error may be the cause here, since a much bigger clone is one base away. The rearrangement links TRBV4-2 to TRBJ2-1; the D is unclear. The germline CDR1 and CDR2 sequences are LGHNA and YNFKEQ. The CDR3 length is 15 residues. The germline V and J ends were trimmed by 3 bases and 9 bases, with 18 bases remaining between them. The DNA for the CDR3 is TGTGCCAGCAGCCATGGGCGGACGGGTAGGAGTGAGCAGTTCTTC. Amino acids: CASSHGRTGRSEQFF.

This clonotype was counted between two and nine times. The V and J genes are TRBV5-4 and TRBJ2-5; 9 bases map to TRBD2. The CDR3 length is 16 residues. The trim removed 2 bases at V and 2 bases at J, leaving 7 bases unmatched. Germline-derived CDR1 and CDR2 are SGHNT and YYREEE (reference sequence). The CDR3 coding sequence is TGTGCCAGCAGCTTCCCGGGGGCGGGGGGGCAAGAGACCCAGTACTTC. It yields the protein CASSFPGAGGQETQYF.